This T cell receptor (beta chain) was profiled in a study of OX40 agonist ivuxolimab in advanced cancers. Study-level information: Patients achieving partial responses numbered three: one hepatocellular carcinoma case and two cutaneous melanoma cases.

V was clipped by 1 base and J by 0 bases, with 5 bases between them. Germline V gives CDR1 SGDLS, CDR2 YYNGEE. The CDR3 length is 15 residues. Findings and caveats of the study: Part of the nonresponder group also had normalized T-cell clonal expansion that was low.

TCRdb's copy holds only in-frame clones and misses some; the assay was immunoSEQ multiplex PCR. The sample holds fewer than 85,000 clones; approximately 84% are singletons and the top ten take less than 4.5%. Concerning this clone itself: Its specificity is unknown.

Sampled blood was obtained at baseline, cycle 4 day 1, and cycle 7 day 1. This specimen was CD4+ or CD8+ T cells sorted from blood, taken in a trial of the OX40 agonist ivuxolimab. This clonotype originated in an adult with an advanced solid tumor such as melanoma, head and neck, liver or kidney cancer. V is TRBV9 and J is TRBJ1-6; unclear D gene. The CDR3 protein is CASSVRPSYNSPLHF. The CDR3, as DNA: TGTGCCAGCAGCGTACGTCCCTCCTATAATTCACCCCTCCACTTT.